A selection of T cell receptor beta chains follows, all from one sample in a study of T cell changes during pregnancy in multiple sclerosis. Assay used: immunoSEQ multiplex PCR; TCRdb lists only in-frame clones, some missing. The sample lists 30,000 to 40,000 clones; around 90% were seen once. The source was CD4+ T cells from peripheral blood mononuclear cells, collected in the third trimester of pregnancy. These TCRs come from a female donor in good health, enrolled as a control in a pregnancy study. Each CDR3 is given with its conserved first and last residue. The order of the fields is D gene, V gene, J gene, clone size, CDR3 DNA, CDR3 protein. The D gene is left open where the match is weak. Some rows mark clone size as missing; the rest say once, few, many or name a class of expanded clone.

-	TRBV4-2	TRBJ2-1	-	TGTGCCAGCAGCCAAGGAGGTGAGCAGTTCTTC	CASSQGGEQFF
-	TRBV6-1	TRBJ2-3	-	TGTGCCAGCAGTGAGGTGTTGGCCACAGATACGCAGTATTTT	CASSEVLATDTQYF
TRBD2	TRBV15	TRBJ2-1	-	TGTGCCACCAGCAGGGACGGGGGGATCGATGAGCAGTTCTTC	CATSRDGGIDEQFF
-	TRBV7-3	TRBJ2-2	-	TGTGCCACAGAGCGGCAGGTTGGCACCGGGGAGCTGTTTTTT	CATERQVGTGELFF
-	TRBV2	TRBJ1-2	-	TGTGCCTGGACGACGGGAGCGATCTATGGCTACACCTTC	CAWTTGAIYGYTF
-	TRBV13	TRBJ2-5	-	TGTGCCAGCAGTGGCGGGCAGGCCCAGTACTTC	CASSGGQAQYF
-	TRBV28	TRBJ1-5	-	TGTGCCAGCAGTGCCCCGGCGGCCAATCAGCCCCAGCATTTT	CASSAPAANQPQHF
-	TRBV6-6	TRBJ2-5	-	TGTGCCAGCACCGATAGCGGTGACCAAGAGACCCAGTACTTC	CASTDSGDQETQYF
-	TRBV5-4	TRBJ1-3	-	TGTGCCAGCAGCTTGGGAGGAGACTCTGGAAACACCATATATTTT	CASSLGGDSGNTIYF
TRBD1	TRBV15	TRBJ1-2	-	TGTGCCACCAGCAGCTGGACAGGTCCTCTCTATGGCTACACCTTC	CATSSWTGPLYGYTF
TRBD2	TRBV5-8	TRBJ2-1	-	TGTGCCAGCAGCGCCGGACTAGCGGGAGTCCGGGAGCAGTTCTTC	CASSAGLAGVREQFF
-	TRBV5-1	TRBJ2-5	-	TGCGCCAGCAGCTTGGAAGGCCAACGGGGAGAGACCCAGTACTTC	CASSLEGQRGETQYF
TRBD1	TRBV27	TRBJ1-1	-	TGTGCCAGCAGTTTATCCCGGACAGGGATTGAGGCTTTCTTT	CASSLSRTGIEAFF
TRBD2	TRBV7-8	TRBJ2-3	-	TGTGCCAGCAGCCCTGCTAGCGGGGGGGCTGGAGATACGCAGTATTTT	CASSPASGGAGDTQYF
-	TRBV6-1	TRBJ2-7	-	TGTGCCAGCAGTGAGTGGAGCATGGAGCAGTACTTC	CASSEWSMEQYF
-	TRBV5-4	TRBJ2-1	-	TGTGCCAGCAGCTTGGGGGGACTCTCCTACAATGAGCAGTTCTTC	CASSLGGLSYNEQFF
-	TRBV10-3	TRBJ1-3	-	TGTGCCATCAGTGCGAGTGGACAGTCTGGAAACACCATATATTTT	CAISASGQSGNTIYF
-	TRBV14	TRBJ2-5	-	TGTGCCAGCAGCCATGGGACTCCCCCAGAGACCCAGTACTTC	CASSHGTPPETQYF
-	TRBV28	TRBJ2-2	-	TGTGCCAGCAGCCCCATGTTTGGAGGGGAAACCGGGGAGCTGTTTTTT	CASSPMFGGETGELFF
-	TRBV20-1	TRBJ2-5	-	TGCAGTGGACTGCACCAAGAGACCCAGTACTTC	CSGLHQETQYF
-	TRBV6-6	TRBJ1-1	-	TGTGCCAGCAGTTACGAGAGGAACACTGAAGCTTTCTTT	CASSYERNTEAFF
TRBD2	TRBV6-5	TRBJ2-5	-	TGTGCCACCGGGAGGCTAGAGACCCAGTACTTC	CATGRLETQYF
TRBD2	TRBV28	TRBJ2-1	-	TGTGCCAGCAGTCCCCCCGGGACTAGCGGACTCAATGAGCAGTTCTTC	CASSPPGTSGLNEQFF
TRBD1	TRBV27	TRBJ1-5	-	TGTGCCAGCAGCCTACAGGGGGCAGGTCAGCCCCAGCATTTT	CASSLQGAGQPQHF
-	TRBV28	TRBJ2-7	-	TGTGCCAGCAGTTCACAGGGTAATCGGCTATACGAGCAGTACTTC	CASSSQGNRLYEQYF
-	TRBV5-1	TRBJ1-1	-	TGCGCCAGCAGCTTAACCGGGACATCGAACACTGAAGCTTTCTTT	CASSLTGTSNTEAFF
-	TRBV9	TRBJ2-1	-	TGTGCCAGCAGCGTAGTCGGAGGTGGCGAGCAGTTCTTC	CASSVVGGGEQFF
-	TRBV6-5	TRBJ2-5	-	TGTGCCAGCAGTCCTGGAGGGAGCCAAGAGACCCAGTACTTC	CASSPGGSQETQYF
TRBD1	TRBV6-6	TRBJ1-1	-	TGTGCCAGCTACGAGGACAGGGGCCGGGTAGAAGCTTTCTTT	CASYEDRGRVEAFF
TRBD2	TRBV27	TRBJ2-7	-	TGTGCCAGCACTTCGCCGGGACTAGCGGGAGAAGTAGTTTTC	CASTSPGLAGEVVF
-	TRBV18	TRBJ1-1	-	TGTGCCAGCTCAGAGGGTACCAACACTGAAGCTTTCTTT	CASSEGTNTEAFF
-	TRBV5-4	TRBJ2-7	-	TGTGCCAGCAGCTCCCTCTACGAGCAGTACTTC	CASSSLYEQYF
-	TRBV25-1	TRBJ1-6	once	TGTGCCAGCAGTGATCCAAACTCCGGGAGCTCCTATAATTCACCCCTCCACTTT	CASSDPNSGSSYNSPLHF
-	TRBV30	TRBJ2-2	-	TGTGCCTGGAGTGTATCTCGTAACACCGGGGAGCTGTTTTTT	CAWSVSRNTGELFF
TRBD1	TRBV19	TRBJ2-7	-	TGTGCCAGTAGTGGGGACAGGTTGTCCTACGAGCAGTACTTC	CASSGDRLSYEQYF
-	TRBV7-8	TRBJ1-1	-	TGTGCCAGCAGCTCCTTACAGGGAACAGCTTTCTTT	CASSSLQGTAFF
-	TRBV21-1	TRBJ2-1	-	TGTGCCAGCAGGATACACCATTCCGACAATGAGCAGTTCTTC	CASRIHHSDNEQFF
TRBD1	TRBV5-1	TRBJ2-2	-	TGCGCCAGCAGCTCCGGGACAGGACAGGGGGAGCTGTTTTTT	CASSSGTGQGELFF
TRBD1	TRBV5-1	TRBJ2-5	-	TGCGCCAGCAGCTCGGTGACAGGGGAGACCCAGTACTTC	CASSSVTGETQYF
-	TRBV29-1	TRBJ2-1	-	TGCAGCGGTTCCAGTACCGGAGTGCAGTTCTTC	CSGSSTGVQFF
-	TRBV6-1	TRBJ1-1	-	TGTGCCAGCAGTGACGCCGGGGGTTCGGGGCCAATTGGAGCTTTCTTT	CASSDAGGSGPIGAFF
TRBD2	TRBV25-1	TRBJ2-7	-	TGTGCCAGCAGCCCGGGACTAGCGGGGGGGCCGACCTACGAGCAGTACTTC	CASSPGLAGGPTYEQYF
TRBD1	TRBV30	TRBJ1-5	-	TGTGCCTGGAGTGAGGGACAGGGTGGTCAGCCCCAGCATTTT	CAWSEGQGGQPQHF
-	TRBV29-1	TRBJ1-1	-	TGCAGCGTTGTTCTGCGGAACACTGAAGCTTTCTTT	CSVVLRNTEAFF
-	TRBV28	TRBJ1-5	once	TGTGCCAGCGTGTCTGGGGGGTATGACAATCAGCCCCAGCATTTT	CASVSGGYDNQPQHF
-	TRBV5-4	TRBJ2-2	few	TGTGCCAGCAGCCCCCAACTAAACACCGGGGAGCTGTTTTTT	CASSPQLNTGELFF
-	TRBV29-1	TRBJ2-5	-	TGCAGCGTTGAGAAACAGGGAGGGGAGACCCAGTACTTC	CSVEKQGGETQYF
-	TRBV21-1	TRBJ1-1	-	TGTGCCAGCAGCAGAGGGACAGGGGGTCTAAACACTGAAGCTTTCTTT	CASSRGTGGLNTEAFF
TRBD2	TRBV19	TRBJ2-1	-	TGTGCCAGTACCCGGACTAGCGGGGGTGTTGAGCAGTTCTTC	CASTRTSGGVEQFF
TRBD1	TRBV7-2	TRBJ1-1	-	TGTGCCAGCACCGTAGACAGGGGCCTAACTGAAGCTTTCTTT	CASTVDRGLTEAFF
-	TRBV9	TRBJ1-4	-	TGTGCCAGCAGCCGAGGGGGAGATGAAAAACTGTTTTTT	CASSRGGDEKLFF
-	TRBV30	TRBJ2-3	-	TGTGCCTGGAGTGGAGGCGCAGATACGCAGTATTTT	CAWSGGADTQYF
TRBD1	TRBV19	TRBJ2-1	-	TGTGCCAGCCAAAGGGGGCACAACAATGAGCAGTTCTTC	CASQRGHNNEQFF
-	TRBV5-1	TRBJ1-1	-	TGCGCCAGCAGCTTGTCGGGGTCGGACACTGAAGCTTTCTTT	CASSLSGSDTEAFF
-	TRBV7-9	TRBJ1-4	-	TGTGCCAGCAGCTTAAGGGGCCGAAATGAAAAACTGTTTTTT	CASSLRGRNEKLFF